This T cell receptor (beta chain) was identified during a study of T cell repertoires in cytomegalovirus infection. TCRdb reprocessed the reads with MiXCR, giving one entry per CDR3 protein. Among around 77,000 distinct CDR3 sequences listed, roughly 20% were seen once. Germline-derived CDR1 and CDR2 are SGHTA and FQGNSA. The V end was cut by 0 bases, the J end by 6 bases, with 14 bases between. The CDR3 consists of 15 residues. This clonotype has at least ten counts. Antigen: not known. The chain uses TRBV7-2 and TRBJ1-1; D gene ambiguous. This specimen consisted of CD8+ T cells from cultured PBMCs, obtained from culture after CMV antigen stimulation. This receptor was obtained from a human donor in good health (CMV status not recorded). Some clones in this sample may be carry-over from other donors' samples. The CDR3 sequence is CASSLARGGRAEAFF. For the CDR3, the DNA is TGTGCCAGCAGCTTAGCGCGGGGAGGGCGTGCTGAAGCTTTCTTT. Together with reference TRBV7-2 and TRBJ1-1, the CDR3 gives the full variable domain: GAGVSQSPSNKVTEKGKDVELRCDPISGHTALYWYRQSLGQGLEFLIYFQGNSAPDKSGLPSDRFSAERTGGSVSTLTIQRTQQEDSAVYLCASSLARGGRAEAFFGQGTRLTVV.